Listed below are T cell receptor beta chains from one sample, sequenced in a study of Graves' ophthalmopathy and Graves' hyperthyroidism. TCRdb re-analysed the multiplex PCR reads in MiXCR, keeping a single row per CDR3 protein. The table has a few hundred thousand distinct CDR3 sequences, just under 40% seen once; the top ten hold about 4%. Sample: peripheral blood or thyroid tissue (not recorded which). These TCRs come from an adult man with Graves' hyperthyroidism. The CDR3 runs from the conserved cysteine through the conserved F or W. Fields, in order: D gene, J gene, V gene, clone size, CDR3 protein, CDR3 DNA. D genes are given only for firm matches. The listing skips clone size in some rows; elsewhere it reads once, few, many or a size class.

.,TRBJ1-1,TRBV7-8,.,CASSLFRGWTEAFF,TGTGCCAGCAGCTTATTCAGGGGTTGGACTGAAGCTTTCTTT
.,TRBJ2-3,TRBV2,.,CASTTGTLSTDTQYF,TGTGCCAGCACAACCGGGACCCTTAGCACAGATACGCAGTATTTT
.,TRBJ1-1,TRBV9,.,CASSLGVNTEALF,TGTGCCAGCAGCCTTGGGGTGAACACTGAAGCTCTCTTT
.,TRBJ2-7,TRBV20-1,many,CSARVIERAGYEQYF,TGCAGTGCTAGAGTTATCGAGAGGGCGGGCTACGAGCAGTACTTC
.,TRBJ2-4,TRBV5-1,.,CASSLGGDSGNIQYF,TGCGCCAGCAGCTTGGGTGGGGACTCTGGAAACATTCAGTACTTC
.,TRBJ1-3,TRBV5-1,.,CASSPGRKSSGNTIYF,TGCGCCAGCAGCCCGGGACGGAAGAGCTCTGGAAACACCATATATTTT
TRBD1,TRBJ1-5,TRBV12-3/TRBV12-4,few,CASSGSQGAQQPQHF,TGTGCCAGCAGTGGCTCACAGGGGGCCCAGCAGCCCCAGCATTTT
.,TRBJ2-7,TRBV11-2,many,CASSPFGGPTYEQYF,TGTGCCAGCAGCCCGTTCGGCGGGCCTACCTACGAGCAGTACTTC
.,TRBJ1-5,TRBV19,many,CASSDQGAQPQHF,TGTGCCAGTAGCGATCAGGGCGCTCAGCCCCAGCATTTT
.,TRBJ1-6,TRBV7-8,few,CAGGTKSSYNSPLHF,TGTGCCGGGGGGACGAAGAGCTCCTATAATTCACCCCTCCACTTT
.,TRBJ1-2,TRBV7-9,.,CASSASDRFYGYTF,TGTGCCAGCAGCGCGAGTGACAGGTTCTATGGCTACACCTTC
.,TRBJ1-2,TRBV6-5,.,CASSPVRTDYGYTF,TGTGCCAGCAGCCCCGTTCGGACAGACTATGGCTACACCTTC
TRBD1,TRBJ2-5,TRBV6-1,many,CASSARDRGYWETQYF,TGTGCCAGCAGTGCCCGGGACAGGGGGTACTGGGAGACCCAGTACTTC
.,TRBJ1-5,TRBV29-1,many,CSVLNDRDQPQHF,TGCAGCGTTCTGAACGACAGAGATCAGCCCCAGCATTTT
.,TRBJ2-5,TRBV7-9,many,CASSLVGRVTERTQYF,TGTGCCAGCAGCTTAGTCGGCAGGGTGACGGAACGGACCCAGTACTTC
TRBD1,TRBJ1-2,TRBV28,.,CASRSPGGSGYTF,TGTGCCAGCAGGAGTCCAGGGGGTTCCGGCTACACCTTC
TRBD2,TRBJ2-7,TRBV11-3,many,CASSAGTSGGTAYEQYF,TGTGCCAGCAGCGCTGGGACTAGCGGGGGGACAGCCTACGAGCAGTACTTC
TRBD1,TRBJ1-4,TRBV29-1,many,CSVSPGQLEKLFF,TGCAGCGTTTCACCGGGACAGCTCGAAAAACTGTTTTTT
.,TRBJ1-2,TRBV5-1,few,CASSFAAGANYGYTF,TGCGCCAGCAGCTTTGCGGCGGGAGCTAACTATGGCTACACCTTC
TRBD2,TRBJ2-7,TRBV7-9,.,CATRGGTAGYEQYF,TGTGCCACCCGGGGGGGGACGGCAGGCTACGAGCAGTACTTC